What follows is one T cell receptor beta chain and its context. What it binds is unknown. Steroid-refractory graft-versus-host disease after allogeneic hematopoietic cell transplant qualified adults for prospective research-autopsy enrollment. The table came from immunoSEQ multiplex PCR; TCRdb's copy has only in-frame clones and leaves some out. The sample shows several thousand clones, less than 85% of them seen only once. The CDR3 runs 11 residues. Trimming removed 5 bases from V and 8 bases from J, with 7 bases in between. Germline CDR1 and CDR2: SGHRS and YFSETQ. This sample is part of a study of tissue T cells after allogeneic stem cell transplantation. The wider study: Graft-versus-host disease patients received grafts, several unmodified and three CD34-selected to deplete T cells. Samples with visible lymphocytes on H&E were prioritized for sequencing.

Study-wide findings and caveats: Motif-based clustering found tissue-specific repertoire signatures shared across patients, though few clones were shared.

The rearrangement uses TRBV5-1 and TRBJ2-2; D ambiguous. The specimen was left colon tissue, collected at autopsy. This TCR came from a male patient at least 60 years old with steroid-refractory graft-versus-host disease after an allogeneic stem cell transplant. Some T cells may arise from the graft donor. CDR3 nucleotides: TGCGCCAGCAGTGGGAAGGGGGAGCTGTTTTTT. Its translation: CASSGKGELFF.